This entry lists 3 T cell receptor beta chains sequenced from one sample in a study of CD4 and CD8 cells across lung adenocarcinoma regions (dated by TCRdb to the late 2010s). Library preparation employed PCR. Instrument on record: HiSeq X Ten. The public reads were run again by TCRdb, first through fastp at Q25 and then through MiXCR, and only productive beta chains were kept. Rows are combined by CDR3 protein, so each entry shows the most common genes and DNA. The sample table shows tens of thousands of distinct CDR3 sequences, and roughly 50% are seen once. The ten most abundant clones make up approximately 48% of the sample. The sequenced material came from CD8+ T cells from the center of a lung tumor. Taken with the paper, the label for cell subset or site translates to: tumor center region. All receptors derive from a male donor with lung adenocarcinoma. The CD4 and CD8 labels of this study may be unreliable.

This chain uses TRBV4-1 with TRBJ2-1; TRBD2 matches at 8 bases. This CDR3 contains 16 residues. Trimming took 0 bases from V and 7 from J; bases not matched to a gene: 8. Germline loops: CDR1 MGHRA, CDR2 YSYEKL. CDR3 residues: CASSQDRRLAKNEQFF. As DNA, the CDR3 is TGCGCCAGCAGCCAAGATCGTAGACTAGCGAAGAATGAGCAGTTCTTC.

This clonotype was seen more than once but under ten times. The junction differs from germline at one of its ends, possibly a read error. This sequence joins TRBV6-1 and TRBJ2-5, with D possibly called TRBD1 or TRBD2 (6 bases each). The CDR3 spans 14 residues. CDR1 is MNHNS and CDR2 is SASEGT in the germline V gene. The CDR3 nucleotides are TGTGCGGGCAGAGGAGGGGGAGTGCGAGAGACGCAGTACTTC. It codes for CAGRGGGVRETQYF.

There are a few counts of this clonotype. The chain recombines TRBV6-1 with TRBJ1-3; unclear D gene. Trimming left V 4 bases short and J 3 bases short, with 4 bases between. Germline values: CDR1 MNHNS, CDR2 SASEGT. There are 12 residues in the CDR3. Here the CDR3 reads CASSGRGNTIYF. The CDR3 DNA sequence: TGTGCCAGCAGTGGACGTGGAAACACCATATATTTT.